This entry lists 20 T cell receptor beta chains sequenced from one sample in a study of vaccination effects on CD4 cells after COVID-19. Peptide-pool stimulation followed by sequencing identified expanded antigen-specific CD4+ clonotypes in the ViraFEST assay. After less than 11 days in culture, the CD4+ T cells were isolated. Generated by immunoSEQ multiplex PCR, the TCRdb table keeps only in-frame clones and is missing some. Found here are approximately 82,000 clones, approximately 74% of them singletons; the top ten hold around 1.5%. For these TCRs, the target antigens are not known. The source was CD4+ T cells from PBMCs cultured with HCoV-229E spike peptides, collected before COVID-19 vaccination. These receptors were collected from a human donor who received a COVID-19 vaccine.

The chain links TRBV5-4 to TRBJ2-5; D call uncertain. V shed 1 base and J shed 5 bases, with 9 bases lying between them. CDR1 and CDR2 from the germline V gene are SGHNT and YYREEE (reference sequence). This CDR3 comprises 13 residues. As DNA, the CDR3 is TGTGCCAGCAGCTTGAATACAATCGAGACCCAGTACTTC. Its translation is CASSLNTIETQYF.

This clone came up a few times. The CDR3 DNA sequence: TGTGCCAGCATCGCCATATTAAACTATGGCTACACCTTC. Its translation is CASIAILNYGYTF. The rearrangement uses TRBV2 and TRBJ1-2; no firm D call. Germline values: CDR1 SNHLY, CDR2 FYNNEI. This CDR3 is built from 13 residues. V shed 7 bases and J shed 2 bases, with 11 bases lying between them. Full variable domain (remainder filled in from reference TRBV2 and TRBJ1-2): EPEVTQTPSHQVTQMGQEVILRCVPISNHLYFYWYRQILGQKVEFLVSFYNNEISEKSEIFDDQFSVERPDGSNFTLKIRSTKLEDSAMYFCASIAILNYGYTFGSGTRLTVV.

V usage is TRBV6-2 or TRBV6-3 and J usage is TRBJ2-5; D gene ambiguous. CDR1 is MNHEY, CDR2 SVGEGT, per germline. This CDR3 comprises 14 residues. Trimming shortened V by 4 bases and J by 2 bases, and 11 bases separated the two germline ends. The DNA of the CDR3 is TGTGCCAGCAGTTCGTACTCGTGGCAAGAGACCCAGTACTTC. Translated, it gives CASSSYSWQETQYF.

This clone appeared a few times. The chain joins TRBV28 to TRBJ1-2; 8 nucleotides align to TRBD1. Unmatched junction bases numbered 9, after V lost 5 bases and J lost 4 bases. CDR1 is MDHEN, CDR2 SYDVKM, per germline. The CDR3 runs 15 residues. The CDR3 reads CASSTTGAVAYGYTF. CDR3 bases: TGTGCCAGCAGTACGACAGGGGCTGTCGCCTATGGCTACACCTTC.

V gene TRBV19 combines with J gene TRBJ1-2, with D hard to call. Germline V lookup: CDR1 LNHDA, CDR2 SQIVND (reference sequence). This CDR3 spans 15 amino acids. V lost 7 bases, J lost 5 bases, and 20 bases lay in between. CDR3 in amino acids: CASTLQGNSRYGYTF. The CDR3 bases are TGTGCCAGTACCCTCCAAGGGAATTCGCGTTATGGCTACACCTTC.

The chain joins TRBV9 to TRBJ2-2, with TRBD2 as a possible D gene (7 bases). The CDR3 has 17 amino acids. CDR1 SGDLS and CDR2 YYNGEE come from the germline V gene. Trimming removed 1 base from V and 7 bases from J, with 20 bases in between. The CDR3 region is CASSVSPTGGKHGELFF. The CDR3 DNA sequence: TGTGCCAGCAGCGTATCCCCAACGGGGGGCAAACACGGGGAGCTGTTTTTT.

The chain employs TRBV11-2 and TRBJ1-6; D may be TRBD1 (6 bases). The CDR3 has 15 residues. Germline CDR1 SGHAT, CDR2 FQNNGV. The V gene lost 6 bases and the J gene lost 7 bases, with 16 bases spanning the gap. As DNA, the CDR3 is TGTGCCAGCAGGTCCATTGGGGGGCGGAATTCACCCCTCCACTTT. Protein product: CASRSIGGRNSPLHF.

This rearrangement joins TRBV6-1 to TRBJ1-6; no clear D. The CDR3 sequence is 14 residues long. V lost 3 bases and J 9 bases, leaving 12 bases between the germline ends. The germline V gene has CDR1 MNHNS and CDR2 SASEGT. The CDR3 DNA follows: TGTGCCAGCAGTGACCCTGGTCCTTTTTCACCCCTCCACTTT. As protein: CASSDPGPFSPLHF.

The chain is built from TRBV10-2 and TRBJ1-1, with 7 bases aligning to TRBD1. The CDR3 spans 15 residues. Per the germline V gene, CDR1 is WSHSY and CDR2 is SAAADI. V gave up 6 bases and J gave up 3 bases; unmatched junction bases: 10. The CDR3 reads CASRSGRTGDTEAFF. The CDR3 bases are TGCGCCAGCAGGAGTGGTCGGACAGGAGACACTGAAGCTTTCTTT.

This CDR3 is CASSQDGGRGETQYF. CDR3 bases: TGCGCCAGCAGCCAAGATGGGGGTAGGGGGGAGACCCAGTACTTC. V is TRBV4-3 and J is TRBJ2-5; tentative D call: TRBD1 (6 bases). V dropped 0 bases and J dropped 5 bases, with 13 bases sitting between them. Germline V gene lookup returns CDR1 LGHNA and CDR2 YSLEER. This CDR3 spans 15 amino acids.

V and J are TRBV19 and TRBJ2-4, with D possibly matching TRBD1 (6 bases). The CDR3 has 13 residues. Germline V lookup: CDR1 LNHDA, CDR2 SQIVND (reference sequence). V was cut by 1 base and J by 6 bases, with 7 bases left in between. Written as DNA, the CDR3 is TGTGCCAGTAGTATAGCAGGGGTAAACATTCAGTACTTC. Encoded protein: CASSIAGVNIQYF.

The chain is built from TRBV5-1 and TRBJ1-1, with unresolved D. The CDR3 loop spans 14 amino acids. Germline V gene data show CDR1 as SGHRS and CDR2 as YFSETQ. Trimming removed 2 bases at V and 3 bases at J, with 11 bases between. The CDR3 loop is CASSFSRGDTEAFF. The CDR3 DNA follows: TGCGCCAGCAGCTTTAGCCGGGGAGACACTGAAGCTTTCTTT.

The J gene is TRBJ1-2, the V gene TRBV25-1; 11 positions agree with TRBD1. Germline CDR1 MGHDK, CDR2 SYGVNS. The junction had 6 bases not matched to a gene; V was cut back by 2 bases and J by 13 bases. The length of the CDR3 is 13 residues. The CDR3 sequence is CASSEPGTGGFTF. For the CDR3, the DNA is TGTGCCAGCAGTGAACCCGGGACAGGGGGATTCACCTTC.

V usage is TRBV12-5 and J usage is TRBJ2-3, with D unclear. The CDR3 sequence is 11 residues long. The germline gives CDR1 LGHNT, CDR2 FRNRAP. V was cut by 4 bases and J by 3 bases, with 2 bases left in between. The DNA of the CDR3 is TGTGCTAGTGGTTATACAGATACGCAGTATTTT. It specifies CASGYTDTQYF.

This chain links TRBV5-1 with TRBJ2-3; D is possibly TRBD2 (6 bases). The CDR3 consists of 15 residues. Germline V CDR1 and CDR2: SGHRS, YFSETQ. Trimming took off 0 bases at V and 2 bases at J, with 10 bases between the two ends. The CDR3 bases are TGCGCCAGCAGCTTGGCCACGGGGGACACAGATACGCAGTATTTT. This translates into CASSLATGDTDTQYF.

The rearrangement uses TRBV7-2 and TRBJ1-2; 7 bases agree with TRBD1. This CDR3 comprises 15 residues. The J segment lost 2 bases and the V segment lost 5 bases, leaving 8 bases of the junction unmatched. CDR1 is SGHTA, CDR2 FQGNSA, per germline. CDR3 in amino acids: CASSTQQGTNYGYTF. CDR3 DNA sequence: TGTGCCAGCAGCACCCAACAGGGGACGAACTATGGCTACACCTTC.

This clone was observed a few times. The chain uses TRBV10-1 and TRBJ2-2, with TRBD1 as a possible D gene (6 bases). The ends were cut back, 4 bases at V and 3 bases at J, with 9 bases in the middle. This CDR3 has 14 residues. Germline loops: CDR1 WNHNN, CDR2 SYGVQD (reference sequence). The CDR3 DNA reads TGCGCCAGCAGTGGAAACAGGGACACCGGGGAGCTGTTTTTT. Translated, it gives CASSGNRDTGELFF.

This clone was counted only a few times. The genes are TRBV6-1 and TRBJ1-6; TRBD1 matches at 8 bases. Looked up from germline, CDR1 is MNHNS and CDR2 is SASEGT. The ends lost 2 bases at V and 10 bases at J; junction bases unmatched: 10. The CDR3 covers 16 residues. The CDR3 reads CASSERTGRLSSPLHF. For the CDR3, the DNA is TGTGCCAGCAGTGAAAGGACAGGGCGGCTAAGCTCACCCCTCCACTTT.

CDR3 DNA: TGTGCCAGCAGCTTAACAAACCCGAACGGGGGCGCAGATACGCAGTATTTT. It encodes CASSLTNPNGGADTQYF. The chain links TRBV7-3 to TRBJ2-3; D possibly matches TRBD1 or TRBD2 (6 bases each). V lost 0 bases and J lost 4, with 17 bases in between. This CDR3 is 17 amino acids long. Germline CDR1 reads SGHTA; CDR2 reads FQGTGA. Complete variable domain (other parts from reference TRBV7-3 and TRBJ2-3): GAGVSQTPSNKVTEKGKYVELRCDPISGHTALYWYRQSLGQGPEFLIYFQGTGAADDSGLPNDRFFAVRPEGSVSTLKIQRTERGDSAVYLCASSLTNPNGGADTQYFGPGTRLTVL.

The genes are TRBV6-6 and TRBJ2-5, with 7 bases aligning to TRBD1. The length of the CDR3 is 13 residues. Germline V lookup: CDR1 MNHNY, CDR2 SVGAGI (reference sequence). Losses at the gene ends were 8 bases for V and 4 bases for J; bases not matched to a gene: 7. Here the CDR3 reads CASRQGGGETQYF. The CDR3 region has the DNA TGTGCCAGCCGACAGGGTGGGGGAGAGACCCAGTACTTC.